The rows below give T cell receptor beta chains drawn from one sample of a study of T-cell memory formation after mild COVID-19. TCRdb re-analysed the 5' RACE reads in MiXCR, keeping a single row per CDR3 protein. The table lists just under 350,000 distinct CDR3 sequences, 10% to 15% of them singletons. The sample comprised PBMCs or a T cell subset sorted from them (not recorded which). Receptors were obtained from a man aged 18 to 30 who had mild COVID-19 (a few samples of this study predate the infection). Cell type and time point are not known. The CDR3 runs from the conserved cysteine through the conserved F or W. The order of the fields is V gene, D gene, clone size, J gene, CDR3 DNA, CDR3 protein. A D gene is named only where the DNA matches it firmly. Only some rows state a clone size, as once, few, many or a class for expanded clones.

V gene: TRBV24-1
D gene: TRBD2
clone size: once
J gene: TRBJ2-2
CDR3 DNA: TGTGCCACCAGTTCCAGCGGGGGAACCGGGGAGCTGTTTTTT
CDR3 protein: CATSSSGGTGELFF

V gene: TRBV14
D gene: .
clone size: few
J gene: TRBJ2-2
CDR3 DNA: TGTGCCAGCAGCCCCACCGGGGGGCTCAACACCGGGGAGCTGTTTTTT
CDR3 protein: CASSPTGGLNTGELFF

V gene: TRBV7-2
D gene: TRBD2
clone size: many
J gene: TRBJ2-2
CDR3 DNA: TGTGCCAGCAGCTTAGCTAGTCTAGCGGGTACGGAGCTGTTTTTT
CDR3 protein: CASSLASLAGTELFF

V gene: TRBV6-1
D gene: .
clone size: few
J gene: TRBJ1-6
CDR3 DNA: TGTGCCAGCAGGCGGACAGATTCACCCCTCCACTTT
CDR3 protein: CASRRTDSPLHF

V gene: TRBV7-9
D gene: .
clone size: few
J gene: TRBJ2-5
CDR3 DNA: TGTGCCAGCAGGGAGTCCTGGGCCGGTACTTCGTACCAAGAGACCCAGTACTTC
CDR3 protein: CASRESWAGTSYQETQYF

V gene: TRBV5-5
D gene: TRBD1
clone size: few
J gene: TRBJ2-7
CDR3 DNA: TGTGCCAGCAGCCGCAATACAGGGGGCAACTCCTACGAGCAGTACTTC
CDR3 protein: CASSRNTGGNSYEQYF

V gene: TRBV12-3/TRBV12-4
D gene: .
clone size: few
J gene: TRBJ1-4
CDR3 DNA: TGTGCCAGCAGTCCCAGGGATGGACTTGAAAAACTGTTTTTT
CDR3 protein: CASSPRDGLEKLFF

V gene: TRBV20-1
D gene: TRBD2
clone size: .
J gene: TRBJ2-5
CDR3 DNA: TGCAGTGCAAAGTTGCCGCAGGGAGGGCGGGAGACCCAGTACTTC
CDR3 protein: CSAKLPQGGRETQYF

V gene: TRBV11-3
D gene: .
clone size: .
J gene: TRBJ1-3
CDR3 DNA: TGTGCCACACCACGCTCTGGAAACACCATATATTTT
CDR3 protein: CATPRSGNTIYF

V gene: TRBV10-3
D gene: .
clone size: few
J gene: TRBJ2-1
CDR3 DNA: TGTGCCATCAGTAACCTCGACGGCTACAATGAGCAGTTCTTC
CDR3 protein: CAISNLDGYNEQFF

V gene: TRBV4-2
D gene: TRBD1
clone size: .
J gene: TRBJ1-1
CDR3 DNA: TGTGCCAGCAGCCAAGACGGACAGGGGGCGCAAGGAAACACTGAAGCTTTCTTT
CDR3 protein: CASSQDGQGAQGNTEAFF

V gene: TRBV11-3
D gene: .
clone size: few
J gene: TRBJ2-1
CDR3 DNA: TGTGCCAGCAGCTCCGCCTTTGGTAGGCAGTTCTTC
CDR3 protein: CASSSAFGRQFF

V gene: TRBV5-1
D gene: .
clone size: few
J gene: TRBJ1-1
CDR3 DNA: TGCGCCAGCAGCTCCAGGCGGGGGAGCACTGAAGCTTTCTTT
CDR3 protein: CASSSRRGSTEAFF

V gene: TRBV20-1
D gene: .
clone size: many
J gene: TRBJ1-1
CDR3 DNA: TGCAGTGCTCTCCCTGGCGGGTACCCTGAAGCTTTCTTT
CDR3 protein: CSALPGGYPEAFF

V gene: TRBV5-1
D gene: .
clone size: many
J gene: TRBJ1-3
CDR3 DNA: TGCGCCAGCAGCTTGGGACAGGGAAACACCATATATTTT
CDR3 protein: CASSLGQGNTIYF

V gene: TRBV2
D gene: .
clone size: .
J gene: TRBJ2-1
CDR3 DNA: TGTGCCAGCAGTGTGCGAGGCAATGAGCAGTTCTTC
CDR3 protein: CASSVRGNEQFF

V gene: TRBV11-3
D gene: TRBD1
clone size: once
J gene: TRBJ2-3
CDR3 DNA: TGTGCCAGCGTAGAGGGGACAGGGACGGAGTGGGGCACAGATACGCAGTATTTT
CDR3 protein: CASVEGTGTEWGTDTQYF

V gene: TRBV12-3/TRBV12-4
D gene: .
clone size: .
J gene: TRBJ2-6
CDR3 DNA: TGTGCCAGCAGTCCTGGGGCCAACGTCCTGACTTTC
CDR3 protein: CASSPGANVLTF

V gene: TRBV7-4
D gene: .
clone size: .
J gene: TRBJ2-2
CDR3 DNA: TGTGCCAGCAACCTAGGGGTTTCGAGGTATCCCGGGGAGCTGTTTTTT
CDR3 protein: CASNLGVSRYPGELFF

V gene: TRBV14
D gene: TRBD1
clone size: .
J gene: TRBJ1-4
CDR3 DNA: TGTGCCAGCAGCCAGGGCAGGGGGGATGAAAAACTGTTTTTT
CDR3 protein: CASSQGRGDEKLFF

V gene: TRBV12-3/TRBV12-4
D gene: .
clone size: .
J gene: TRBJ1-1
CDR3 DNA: TGTGCCAGCAGTTTTGTAGGGGTTGCTGAAGCTTTCTTT
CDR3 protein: CASSFVGVAEAFF

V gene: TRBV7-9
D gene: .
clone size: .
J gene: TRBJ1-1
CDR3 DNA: TGTGCCAGCAGCTCCACAGGGTCGACTGAAGCTTTCTTT
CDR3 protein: CASSSTGSTEAFF

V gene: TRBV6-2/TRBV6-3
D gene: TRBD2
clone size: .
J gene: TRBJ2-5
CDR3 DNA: TGTGCCAGCACCCCAGGCGGGGGGCAAGAGACCCAGTACTTC
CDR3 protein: CASTPGGGQETQYF

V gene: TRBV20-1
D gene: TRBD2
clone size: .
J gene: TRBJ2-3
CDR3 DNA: TGCAGTGCTAGCCGGACTAGCCGAAGCACAGATACGCAGTATTTT
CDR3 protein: CSASRTSRSTDTQYF

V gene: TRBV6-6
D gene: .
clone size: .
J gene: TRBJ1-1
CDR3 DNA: TGTGCCAGCACCTCAGGCCTCACTGAAGCTTTCTTT
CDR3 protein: CASTSGLTEAFF

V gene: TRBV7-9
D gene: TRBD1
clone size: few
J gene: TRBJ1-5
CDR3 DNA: TGTGCCAGCAGCCCCCACGGGACAGGGAGATCTGATCAGCCCCAGCATTTT
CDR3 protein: CASSPHGTGRSDQPQHF

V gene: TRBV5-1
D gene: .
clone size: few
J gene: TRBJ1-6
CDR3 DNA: TGCGCCAGCAGCTTGGCGGGGATACAATCACCCCTCCACTTT
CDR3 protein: CASSLAGIQSPLHF

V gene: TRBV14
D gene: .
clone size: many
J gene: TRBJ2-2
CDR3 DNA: TGTGCCAGCAGCCAGTTCAGGGAGCTGTTTTTT
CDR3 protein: CASSQFRELFF

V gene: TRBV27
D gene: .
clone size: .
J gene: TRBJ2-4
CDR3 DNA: TGTGCCAGCAGCCGCGGCGAAATAGCCAAAAACATTCAGTACTTC
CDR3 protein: CASSRGEIAKNIQYF

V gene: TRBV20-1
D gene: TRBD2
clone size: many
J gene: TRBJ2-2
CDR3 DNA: TGCAGTGCTAGCGCGCCGGGACTAGCGGGGGCCACCGGGGAGCTGTTTTTT
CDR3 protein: CSASAPGLAGATGELFF

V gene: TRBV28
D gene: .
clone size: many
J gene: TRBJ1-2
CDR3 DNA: TGTGCCAGCACCCTCTGGGGGTCCGGCTACACCTTC
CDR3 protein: CASTLWGSGYTF

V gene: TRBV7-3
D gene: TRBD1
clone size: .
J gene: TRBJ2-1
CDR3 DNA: TGTGCCAGCAGCTTCACCTCGGGACAGATCAATGAGCAGTTCTTC
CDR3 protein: CASSFTSGQINEQFF

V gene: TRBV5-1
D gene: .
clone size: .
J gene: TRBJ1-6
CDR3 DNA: TGCGCCAGCAGCTTGGGGGGACGGAATTCACCCCTCCACTTT
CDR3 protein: CASSLGGRNSPLHF

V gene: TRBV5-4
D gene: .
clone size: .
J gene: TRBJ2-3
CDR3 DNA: TGTGCCAGCAGCGCGGGCGGGGCCAGCACAGATACGCAGTATTTT
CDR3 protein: CASSAGGASTDTQYF

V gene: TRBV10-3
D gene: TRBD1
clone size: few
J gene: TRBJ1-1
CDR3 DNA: TGTGCCATCAGTACAGGGGACACTGAAGCTTTCTTT
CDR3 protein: CAISTGDTEAFF

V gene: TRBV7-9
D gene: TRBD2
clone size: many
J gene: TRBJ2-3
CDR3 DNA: TGTGCCAGCAGCGACGGACTAGCGGGGGCAGATACGCAGTATTTT
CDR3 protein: CASSDGLAGADTQYF

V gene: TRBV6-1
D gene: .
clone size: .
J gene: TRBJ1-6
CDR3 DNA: TGTGCCAGCACCCCTAGCAGGTCCAGAAATTCACCCCTCCACTTT
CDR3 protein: CASTPSRSRNSPLHF

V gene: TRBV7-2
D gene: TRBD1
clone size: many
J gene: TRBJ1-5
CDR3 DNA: TGTGCCAGCAGCTTAGAAGGGACAGGGCGTCGGCCCCAGCATTTT
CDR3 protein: CASSLEGTGRRPQHF

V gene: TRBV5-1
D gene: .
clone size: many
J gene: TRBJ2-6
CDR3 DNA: TGCGCCAGCAGCACCACCTCGGGGGCTGGGGCCAACGTCCTGACTTTC
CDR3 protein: CASSTTSGAGANVLTF

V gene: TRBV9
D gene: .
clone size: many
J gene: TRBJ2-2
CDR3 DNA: TGTGCCAGCAGCCAAGTTGGGGGCCATACCGGGGAGCTGTTTTTT
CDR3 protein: CASSQVGGHTGELFF

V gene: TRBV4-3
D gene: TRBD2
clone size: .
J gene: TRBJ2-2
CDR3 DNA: TGCGCCAGCAGCCTCGGACTAGCGGTAGACACCGGGGAGCTGTTTTTT
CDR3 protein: CASSLGLAVDTGELFF

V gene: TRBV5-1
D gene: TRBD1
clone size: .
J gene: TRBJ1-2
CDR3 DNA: TGCGCCAGCAGCTCCGGGACAGGGGACTATGGCTACACCTTC
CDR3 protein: CASSSGTGDYGYTF

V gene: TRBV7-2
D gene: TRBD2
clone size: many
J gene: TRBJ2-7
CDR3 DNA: TGTGCCAGCAGCTCGAGCGGGGCTTCCTACGAGCAGTACTTC
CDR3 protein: CASSSSGASYEQYF

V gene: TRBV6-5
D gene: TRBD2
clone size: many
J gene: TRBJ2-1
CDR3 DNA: TGTGCCAGCAGTGAGAGCGGGGGGGCGTACAATGAGCAGTTCTTC
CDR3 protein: CASSESGGAYNEQFF

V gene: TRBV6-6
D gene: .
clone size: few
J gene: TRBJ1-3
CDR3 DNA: TGTGCCAGCAGTTACCCAAGGACGGACTCTGGAAACACCATATATTTT
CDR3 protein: CASSYPRTDSGNTIYF

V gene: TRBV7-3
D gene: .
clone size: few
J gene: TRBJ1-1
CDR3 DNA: TGTGCCAGCAGCATTCGGCCGGTAATGAACACTGAAGCTTTCTTT
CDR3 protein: CASSIRPVMNTEAFF

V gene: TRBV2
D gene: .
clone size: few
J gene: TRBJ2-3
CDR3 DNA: TGTGCCAGCAGGACCCAGGGAGATACGCAGTATTTT
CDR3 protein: CASRTQGDTQYF

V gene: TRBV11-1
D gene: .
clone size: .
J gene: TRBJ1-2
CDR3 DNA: TGTGCCAGCAGCTTATCGGTATTGTTGAAGAGGATATGGTGCTACACCTTC
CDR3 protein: CASSLSVLLKRIWCYTF

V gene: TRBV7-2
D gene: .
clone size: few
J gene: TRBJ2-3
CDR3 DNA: TGTGCCAGCAGCTTAAATGGAGGGGGCGCCGGCACAGATACGCAGTATTTT
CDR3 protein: CASSLNGGGAGTDTQYF

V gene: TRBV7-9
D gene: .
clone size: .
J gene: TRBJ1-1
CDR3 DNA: TGTGCCAGCAGCTTTAGGGCGGCGAACACTGAAGCTTTCTTT
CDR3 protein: CASSFRAANTEAFF

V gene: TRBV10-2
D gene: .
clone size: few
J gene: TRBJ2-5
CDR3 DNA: TGCGCCAGCAGTGAGGTTGAGGAGGGGGTAGGGACCCAGTACTTC
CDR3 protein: CASSEVEEGVGTQYF

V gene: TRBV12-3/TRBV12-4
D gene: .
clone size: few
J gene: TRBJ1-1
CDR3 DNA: TGTGCCAGCAGCCGGGGTCCAATGAACACTGAAGCTTTCTTT
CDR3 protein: CASSRGPMNTEAFF

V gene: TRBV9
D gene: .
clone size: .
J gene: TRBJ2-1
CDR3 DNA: TGTGCCAGCAGGGCCGCCGGGACTCCAGACAATGAGCAGTTCTTC
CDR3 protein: CASRAAGTPDNEQFF

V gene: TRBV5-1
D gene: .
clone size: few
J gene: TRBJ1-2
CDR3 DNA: TGCGCCAGCAGCCCCAACACTGGCGGTAACTATGGCTACACCTTC
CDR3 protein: CASSPNTGGNYGYTF

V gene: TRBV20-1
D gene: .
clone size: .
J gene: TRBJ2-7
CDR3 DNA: TGCAGTGCTAGATCTTCGGACCGCCCCTCCTACGAGCAGTACTTC
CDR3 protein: CSARSSDRPSYEQYF

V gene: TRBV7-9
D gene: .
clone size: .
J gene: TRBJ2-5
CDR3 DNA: TGTGCCAGCAGCTTAGCGCGCGGGGGCGGAGAGACCCAGTACTTC
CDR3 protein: CASSLARGGGETQYF

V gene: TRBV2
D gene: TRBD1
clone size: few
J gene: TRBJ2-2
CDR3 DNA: TGTGCCAGCAGTGAACGGCAGGGGGCCGGGGAGCTGTTTTTT
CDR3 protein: CASSERQGAGELFF

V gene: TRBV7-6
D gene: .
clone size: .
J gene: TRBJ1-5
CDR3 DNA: TGTGCCAGCAGCTTAAGGGCAGGCCCTGATCAGCCCCAGCATTTT
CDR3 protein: CASSLRAGPDQPQHF

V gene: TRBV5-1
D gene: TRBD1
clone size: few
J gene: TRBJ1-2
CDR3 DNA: TGCGCCAGCAGCTTGGGGACAGGGAGCTATGGCTACACCTTC
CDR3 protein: CASSLGTGSYGYTF

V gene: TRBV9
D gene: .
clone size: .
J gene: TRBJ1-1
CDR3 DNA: TGTGCCAGCAGCGTAGCGACGAACACTGAAGCTTTCTTT
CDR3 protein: CASSVATNTEAFF